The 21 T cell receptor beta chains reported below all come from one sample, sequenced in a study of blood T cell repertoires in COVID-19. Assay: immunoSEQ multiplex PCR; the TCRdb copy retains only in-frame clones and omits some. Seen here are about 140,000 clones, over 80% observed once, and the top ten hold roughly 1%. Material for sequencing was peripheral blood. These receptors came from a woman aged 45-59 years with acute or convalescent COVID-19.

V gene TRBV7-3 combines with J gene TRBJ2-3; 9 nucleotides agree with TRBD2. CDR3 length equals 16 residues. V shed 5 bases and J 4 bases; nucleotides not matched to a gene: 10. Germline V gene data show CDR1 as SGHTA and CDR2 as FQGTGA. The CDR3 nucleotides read TGTGCCAGCAGCGAATTAGCGGGAGATCGACCAGATACGCAGTATTTT. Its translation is CASSELAGDRPDTQYF. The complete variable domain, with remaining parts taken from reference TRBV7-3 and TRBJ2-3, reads GAGVSQTPSNKVTEKGKYVELRCDPISGHTALYWYRQSLGQGPEFLIYFQGTGAADDSGLPNDRFFAVRPEGSVSTLKIQRTERGDSAVYLCASSELAGDRPDTQYFGPGTRLTVL.

In DNA form, the CDR3 reads TGTGCCAGCATGAGGGGGTCCCAAGAGACCCAGTACTTC. It translates to CASMRGSQETQYF. This chain connects TRBV3-1 (or the pseudogene TRBV3-2) to TRBJ2-5; maybe TRBD1 (6 bases). Per the germline V gene, CDR1 is LGHDT and CDR2 is YNNKEL (reference sequence). This CDR3 comprises 13 residues. Trimming pared 7 bases from V and 1 base from J, leaving 10 bases between.

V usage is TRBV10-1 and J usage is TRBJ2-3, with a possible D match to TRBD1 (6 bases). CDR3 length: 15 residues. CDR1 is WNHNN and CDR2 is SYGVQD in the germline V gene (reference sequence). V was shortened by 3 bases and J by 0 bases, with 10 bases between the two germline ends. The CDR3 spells CASSDPDRSTDTQYF. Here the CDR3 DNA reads TGCGCCAGCAGTGACCCCGACAGGAGCACAGATACGCAGTATTTT.

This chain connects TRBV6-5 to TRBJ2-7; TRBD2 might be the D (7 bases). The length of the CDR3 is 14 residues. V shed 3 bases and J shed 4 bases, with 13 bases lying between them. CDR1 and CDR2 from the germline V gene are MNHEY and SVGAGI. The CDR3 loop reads CASSYPGEGYEQYF. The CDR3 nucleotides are TGTGCCAGCAGTTATCCAGGGGAGGGATACGAGCAGTACTTC.

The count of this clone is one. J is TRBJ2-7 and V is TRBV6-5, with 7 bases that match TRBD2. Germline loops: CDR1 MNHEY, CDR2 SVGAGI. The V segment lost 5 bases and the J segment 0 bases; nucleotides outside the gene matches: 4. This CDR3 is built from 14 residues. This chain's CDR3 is CASSRRESSYEQYF. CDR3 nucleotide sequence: TGTGCCAGCAGTAGGCGGGAGAGCTCCTACGAGCAGTACTTC.

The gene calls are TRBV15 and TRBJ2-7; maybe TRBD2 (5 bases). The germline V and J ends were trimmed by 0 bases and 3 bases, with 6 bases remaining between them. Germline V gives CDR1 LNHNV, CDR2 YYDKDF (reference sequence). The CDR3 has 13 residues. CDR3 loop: CATSRDRGYEQYF. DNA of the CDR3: TGTGCCACCAGCAGAGATCGGGGCTACGAGCAGTACTTC.

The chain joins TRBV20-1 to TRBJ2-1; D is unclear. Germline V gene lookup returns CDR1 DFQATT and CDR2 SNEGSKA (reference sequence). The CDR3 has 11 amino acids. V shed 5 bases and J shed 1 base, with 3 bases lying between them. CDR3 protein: CSASSYNEQFF. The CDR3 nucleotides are TGCAGTGCTTCTTCCTACAATGAGCAGTTCTTC.

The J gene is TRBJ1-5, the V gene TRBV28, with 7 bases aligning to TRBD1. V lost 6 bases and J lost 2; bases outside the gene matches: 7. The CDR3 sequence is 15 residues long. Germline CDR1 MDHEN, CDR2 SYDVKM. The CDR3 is CASREAGTGNQPQHF. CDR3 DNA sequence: TGTGCCAGCAGGGAAGCCGGGACAGGCAATCAGCCCCAGCATTTT.

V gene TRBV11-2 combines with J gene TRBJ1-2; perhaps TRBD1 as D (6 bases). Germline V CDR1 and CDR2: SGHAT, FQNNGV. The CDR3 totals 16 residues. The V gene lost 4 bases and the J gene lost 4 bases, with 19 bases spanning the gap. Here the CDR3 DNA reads TGTGCCAGCAGCTCCAGCCCGGGGCAGGGGATCTATGGCTACACCTTC. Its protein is CASSSSPGQGIYGYTF.

The CDR3 sequence is CASSITGRGLYGYTF. The CDR3 bases are TGTGCCAGTAGTATAACCGGCCGCGGCCTCTATGGCTACACCTTC. The chain employs TRBV19 and TRBJ1-2; D remains ambiguous. Between the trimmed V and J ends, which lost 2 bases and 4 bases, there was a span of 14 bases. CDR1 and CDR2 from the germline V gene are LNHDA and SQIVND (reference sequence). The CDR3 length is 15 residues.

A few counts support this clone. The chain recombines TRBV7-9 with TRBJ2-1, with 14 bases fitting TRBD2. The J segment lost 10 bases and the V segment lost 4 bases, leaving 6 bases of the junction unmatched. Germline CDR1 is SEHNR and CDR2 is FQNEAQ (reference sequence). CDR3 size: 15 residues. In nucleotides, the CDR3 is TGTGCCAGCAGCTGGGGACTAGCGGGAGCTCGCGAGCAGTTCTTC. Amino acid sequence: CASSWGLAGAREQFF. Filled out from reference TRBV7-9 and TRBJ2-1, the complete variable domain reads DTGVSQNPRHKITKRGQNVTFRCDPISEHNRLYWYRQTLGQGPEFLTYFQNEAQLEKSRLLSDRFSAERPKGSFSTLEIQRTEQGDSAMYLCASSWGLAGAREQFFGPGTRLTVL.

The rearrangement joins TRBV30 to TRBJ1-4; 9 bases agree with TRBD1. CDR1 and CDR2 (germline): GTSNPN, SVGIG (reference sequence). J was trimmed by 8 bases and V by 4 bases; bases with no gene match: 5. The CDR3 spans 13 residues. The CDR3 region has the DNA TGTGCCTGGACGGACAGGGGATACGAAAAACTGTTTTTT. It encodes CAWTDRGYEKLFF.

In nucleotides, the CDR3 is TGTGCCAGTAGTCCGGGACAGAACACCGGGGAGCTGTTTTTT. Amino acid sequence: CASSPGQNTGELFF. This chain links TRBV19 with TRBJ2-2; tentatively, D is TRBD1 (6 bases). Germline V CDR1 and CDR2: LNHDA, SQIVND (reference sequence). The CDR3 contains 14 residues. The V gene lost 5 bases and the J gene lost 1 base, with 8 bases spanning the gap.

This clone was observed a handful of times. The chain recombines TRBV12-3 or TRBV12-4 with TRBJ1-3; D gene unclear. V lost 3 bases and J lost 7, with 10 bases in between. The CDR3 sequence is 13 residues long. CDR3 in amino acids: CASSFSTFNTIYF. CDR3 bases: TGTGCCAGCAGTTTTTCGACTTTCAACACCATATATTTT.

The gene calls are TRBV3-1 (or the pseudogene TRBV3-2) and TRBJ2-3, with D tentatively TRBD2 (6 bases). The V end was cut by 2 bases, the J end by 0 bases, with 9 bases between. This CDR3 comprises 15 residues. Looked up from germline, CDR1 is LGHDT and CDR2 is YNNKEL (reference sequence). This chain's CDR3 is CASSQWEDSTDTQYF. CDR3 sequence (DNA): TGTGCCAGCAGCCAATGGGAGGACAGCACAGATACGCAGTATTTT.

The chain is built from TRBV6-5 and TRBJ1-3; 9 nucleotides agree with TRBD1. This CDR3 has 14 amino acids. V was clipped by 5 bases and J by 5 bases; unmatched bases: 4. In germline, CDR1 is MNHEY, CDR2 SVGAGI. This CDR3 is CASSTQGARNTIYF. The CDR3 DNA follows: TGTGCCAGCAGTACACAGGGGGCCAGAAACACCATATATTTT.

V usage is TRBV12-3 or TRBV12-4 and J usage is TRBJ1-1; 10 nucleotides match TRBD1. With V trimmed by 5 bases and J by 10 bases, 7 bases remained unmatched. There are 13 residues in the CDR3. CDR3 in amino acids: CASSRDRGGIAFF. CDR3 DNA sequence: TGTGCCAGCAGTCGGGACAGGGGTGGGATAGCTTTCTTT.

The CDR3 DNA reads TGTGCCAGCAGTTTACAACCTGCAGTCTACGAGCAGTACTTC. Translated: CASSLQPAVYEQYF. This chain joins TRBV28 and TRBJ2-7; no clear D gene. The V gene's germline CDR1 is MDHEN and CDR2 SYDVKM. The CDR3 has 14 residues. Trimming shortened V by 2 bases and J by 3 bases, and 11 bases separated the two germline ends.

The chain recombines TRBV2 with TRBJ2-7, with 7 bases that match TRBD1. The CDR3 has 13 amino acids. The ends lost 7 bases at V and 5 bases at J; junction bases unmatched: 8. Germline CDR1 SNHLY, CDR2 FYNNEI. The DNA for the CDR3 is TGTGCCAGCAACGAACAGGGGTTAGACGAGCAGTACTTC. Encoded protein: CASNEQGLDEQYF.

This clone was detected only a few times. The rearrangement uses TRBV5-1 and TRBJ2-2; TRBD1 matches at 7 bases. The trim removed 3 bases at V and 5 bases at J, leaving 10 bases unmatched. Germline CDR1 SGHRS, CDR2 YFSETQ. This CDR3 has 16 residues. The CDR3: CASSSLGQVKTGELFF. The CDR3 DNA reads TGCGCCAGCAGCTCCCTTGGACAGGTTAAGACCGGGGAGCTGTTTTTT. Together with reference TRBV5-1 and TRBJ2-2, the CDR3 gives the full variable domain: KAGVTQTPRYLIKTRGQQVTLSCSPISGHRSVSWYQQTPGQGLQFLFEYFSETQRNKGNFPGRFSGRQFSNSRSEMNVSTLELGDSALYLCASSSLGQVKTGELFFGEGSRLTVL.

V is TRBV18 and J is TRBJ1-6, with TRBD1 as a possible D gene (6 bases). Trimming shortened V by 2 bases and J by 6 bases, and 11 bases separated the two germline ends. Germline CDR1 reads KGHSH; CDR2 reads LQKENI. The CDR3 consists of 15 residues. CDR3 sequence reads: CASSPSGHFNSPLHF. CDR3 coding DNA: TGTGCCAGCTCACCATCGGGACACTTTAATTCACCCCTCCACTTT.